This entry describes one TCR beta chain. J gave up 2 bases and V 4 bases, and 4 bases lay outside the gene matches. The germline CDR1 and CDR2 sequences are SGHDT and YYEEEE. The length of the CDR3 is 15 residues. This sample was included in a study of blood T cell repertoires in COVID-19. Sequencing was performed with immunoSEQ multiplex PCR; in TCRdb, only in-frame clones are kept and a portion is missing. The sample lists more than 450,000 clones; about nine tenths were seen once. Recovered status applied to Cohort 3 donors who had two consecutive negative PCRs. It also applied to those with clearance or with symptom resolution.

V gene TRBV5-6 combines with J gene TRBJ1-5; 9 nucleotides align to TRBD1. Sequencing was carried out using PBMCs or T cells enriched from blood (not recorded which). The receptor comes from a woman aged 18-30 years who had recovered from COVID-19. The CDR3 DNA reads TGTGCCAGCAGCCCGCGGGACAGGGGCAATCAGCCCCAGCATTTT. Protein product: CASSPRDRGNQPQHF.